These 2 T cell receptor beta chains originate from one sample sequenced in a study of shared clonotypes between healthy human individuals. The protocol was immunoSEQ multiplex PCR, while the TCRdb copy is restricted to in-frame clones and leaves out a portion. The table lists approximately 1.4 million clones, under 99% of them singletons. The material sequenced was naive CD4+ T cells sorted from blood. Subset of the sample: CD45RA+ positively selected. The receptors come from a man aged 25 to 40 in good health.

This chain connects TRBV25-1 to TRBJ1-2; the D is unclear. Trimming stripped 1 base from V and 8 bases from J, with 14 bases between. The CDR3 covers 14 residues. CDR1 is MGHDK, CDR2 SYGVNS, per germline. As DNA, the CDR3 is TGTGCCAGCAGTGAATCATGGCGGTCGATAGGCTACACCTTC. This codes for CASSESWRSIGYTF.

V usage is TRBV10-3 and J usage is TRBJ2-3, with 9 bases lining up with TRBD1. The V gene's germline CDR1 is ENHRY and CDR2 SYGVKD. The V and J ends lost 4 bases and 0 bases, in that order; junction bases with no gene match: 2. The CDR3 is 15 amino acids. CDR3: CAISGTGVSTDTQYF. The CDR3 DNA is TGTGCCATCAGTGGGACAGGGGTTAGCACAGATACGCAGTATTTT.